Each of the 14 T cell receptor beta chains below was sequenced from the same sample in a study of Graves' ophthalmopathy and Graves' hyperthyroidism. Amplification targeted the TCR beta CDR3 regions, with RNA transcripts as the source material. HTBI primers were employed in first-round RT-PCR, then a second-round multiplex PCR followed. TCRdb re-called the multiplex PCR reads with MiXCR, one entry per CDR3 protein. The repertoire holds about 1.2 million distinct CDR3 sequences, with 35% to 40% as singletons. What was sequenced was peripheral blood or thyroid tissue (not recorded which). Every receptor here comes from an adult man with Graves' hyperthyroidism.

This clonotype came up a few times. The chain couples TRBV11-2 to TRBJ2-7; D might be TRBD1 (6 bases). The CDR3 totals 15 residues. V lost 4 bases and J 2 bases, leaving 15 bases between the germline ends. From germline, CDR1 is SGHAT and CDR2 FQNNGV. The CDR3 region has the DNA TGTGCCAGCAGCTCCAACCGGGGACACGCCTACGAGCAGTACTTC. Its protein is CASSSNRGHAYEQYF. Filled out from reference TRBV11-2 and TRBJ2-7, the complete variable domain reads EAGVAQSPRYKIIEKRQSVAFWCNPISGHATLYWYQQILGQGPKLLIQFQNNGVVDDSQLPKDRFSAERLKGVDSTLKIQPAKLEDSAVYLCASSSNRGHAYEQYFGPGTRLTVT.

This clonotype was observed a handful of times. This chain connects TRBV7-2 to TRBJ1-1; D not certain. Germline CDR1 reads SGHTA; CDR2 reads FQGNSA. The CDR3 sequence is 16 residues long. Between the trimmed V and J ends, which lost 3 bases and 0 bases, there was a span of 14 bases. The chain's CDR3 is CASSFGYRKLNTEAFF. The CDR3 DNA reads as TGTGCCAGCAGCTTCGGATACAGAAAACTGAACACTGAAGCTTTCTTT.

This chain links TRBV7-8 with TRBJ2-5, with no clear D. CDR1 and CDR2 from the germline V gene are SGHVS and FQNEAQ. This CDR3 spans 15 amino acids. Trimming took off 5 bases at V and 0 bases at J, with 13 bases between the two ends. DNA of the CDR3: TGTGCCAGCAGCCCACGCTCTAGGCACCAAGAGACCCAGTACTTC. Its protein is CASSPRSRHQETQYF. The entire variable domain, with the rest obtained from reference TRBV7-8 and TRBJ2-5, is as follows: GAGVSQSPRYKVAKRGQDVALRCDPISGHVSLFWYQQALGQGPEFLTYFQNEAQLDKSGLPSDRFFAERPEGSVSTLKIQRTQQEDSAVYLCASSPRSRHQETQYFGPGTRLLVL.

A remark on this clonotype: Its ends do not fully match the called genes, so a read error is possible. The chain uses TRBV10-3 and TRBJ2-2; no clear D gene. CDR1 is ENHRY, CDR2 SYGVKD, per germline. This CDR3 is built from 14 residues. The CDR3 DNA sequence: TGTGCCAGCAGTTTAAATCCTGGGTTAGCGGAGCTGTTTTTT. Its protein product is CASSLNPGLAELFF.

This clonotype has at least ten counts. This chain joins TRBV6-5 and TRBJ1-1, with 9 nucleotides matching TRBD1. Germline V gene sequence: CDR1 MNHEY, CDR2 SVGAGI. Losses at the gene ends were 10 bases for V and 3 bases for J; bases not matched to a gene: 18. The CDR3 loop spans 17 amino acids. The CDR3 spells CATAPITGGGMDTEAFF. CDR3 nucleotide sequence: TGTGCCACCGCACCTATAACAGGGGGCGGTATGGACACTGAAGCTTTCTTT.

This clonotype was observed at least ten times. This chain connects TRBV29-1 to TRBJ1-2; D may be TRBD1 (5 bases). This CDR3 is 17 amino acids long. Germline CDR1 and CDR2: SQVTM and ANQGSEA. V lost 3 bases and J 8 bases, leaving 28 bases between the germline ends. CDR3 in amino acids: CSVDPESVQERDRGYTF. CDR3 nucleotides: TGCAGCGTTGATCCCGAAAGCGTACAGGAGAGGGATAGGGGCTACACCTTC.

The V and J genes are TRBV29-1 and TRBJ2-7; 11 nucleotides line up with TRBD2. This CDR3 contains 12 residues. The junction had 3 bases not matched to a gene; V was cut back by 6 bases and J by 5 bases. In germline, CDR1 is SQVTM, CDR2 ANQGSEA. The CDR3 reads CSVGLAAHEQYF. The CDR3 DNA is TGCAGCGTGGGACTAGCGGCCCACGAGCAGTACTTC.

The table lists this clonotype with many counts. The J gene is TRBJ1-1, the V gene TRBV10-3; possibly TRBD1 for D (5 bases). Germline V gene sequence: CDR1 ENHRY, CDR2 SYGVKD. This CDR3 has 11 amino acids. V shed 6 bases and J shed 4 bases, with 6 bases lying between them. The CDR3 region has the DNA TGTGCCATCAGCCAGGGCACTGAAGCTTTCTTT. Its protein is CAISQGTEAFF.

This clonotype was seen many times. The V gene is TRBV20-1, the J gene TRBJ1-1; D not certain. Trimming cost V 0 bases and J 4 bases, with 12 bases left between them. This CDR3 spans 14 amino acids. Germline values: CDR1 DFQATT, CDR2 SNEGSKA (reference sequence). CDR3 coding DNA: TGCAGTGCTAGAGATCCTTCAGCGACCACTGAAGCTTTCTTT. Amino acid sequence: CSARDPSATTEAFF.

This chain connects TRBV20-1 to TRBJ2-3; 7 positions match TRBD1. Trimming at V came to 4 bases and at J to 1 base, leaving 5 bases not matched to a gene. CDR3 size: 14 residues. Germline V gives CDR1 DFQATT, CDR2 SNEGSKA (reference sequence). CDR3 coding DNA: TGCAGTGCTACCTCAGGGGGAGGCACAGATACGCAGTATTTT. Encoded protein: CSATSGGGTDTQYF.

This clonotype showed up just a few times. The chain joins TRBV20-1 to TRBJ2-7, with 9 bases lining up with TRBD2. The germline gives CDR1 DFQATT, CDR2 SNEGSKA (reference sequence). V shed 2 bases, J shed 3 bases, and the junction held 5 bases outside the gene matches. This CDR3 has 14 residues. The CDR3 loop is CSARSAGGSYEQYF. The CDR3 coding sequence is TGCAGTGCTAGATCTGCGGGAGGGAGCTACGAGCAGTACTTC.

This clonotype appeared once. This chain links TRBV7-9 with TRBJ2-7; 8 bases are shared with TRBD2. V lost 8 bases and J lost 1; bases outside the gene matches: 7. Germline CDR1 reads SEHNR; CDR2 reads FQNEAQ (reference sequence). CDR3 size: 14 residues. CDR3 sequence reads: CASGLAGYSYEQYF. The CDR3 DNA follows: TGTGCCAGCGGTCTAGCGGGTTATTCCTACGAGCAGTACTTC.

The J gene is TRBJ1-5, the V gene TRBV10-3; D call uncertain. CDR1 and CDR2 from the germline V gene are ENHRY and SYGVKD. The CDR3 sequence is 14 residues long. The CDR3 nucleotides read TGTACCTCGAAAGGAGGGATTAGCAATCAGCCCCAGCATTTT. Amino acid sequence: CTSKGGISNQPQHF.

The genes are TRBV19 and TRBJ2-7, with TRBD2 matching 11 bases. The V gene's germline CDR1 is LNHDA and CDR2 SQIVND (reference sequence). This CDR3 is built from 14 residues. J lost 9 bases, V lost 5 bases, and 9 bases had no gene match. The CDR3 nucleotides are TGTGCCAGTAGTTCTAGCGGGAGGAAGAACGGGCAGTACTTC. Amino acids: CASSSSGRKNGQYF. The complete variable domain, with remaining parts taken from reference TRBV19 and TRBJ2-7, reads DGGITQSPKYLFRKEGQNVTLSCEQNLNHDAMYWYRQDPGQGLRLIYYSQIVNDFQKGDIAEGYSVSREKKESFPLTVTSAQKNPTAFYLCASSSSGRKNGQYFGPGTRLTVT.